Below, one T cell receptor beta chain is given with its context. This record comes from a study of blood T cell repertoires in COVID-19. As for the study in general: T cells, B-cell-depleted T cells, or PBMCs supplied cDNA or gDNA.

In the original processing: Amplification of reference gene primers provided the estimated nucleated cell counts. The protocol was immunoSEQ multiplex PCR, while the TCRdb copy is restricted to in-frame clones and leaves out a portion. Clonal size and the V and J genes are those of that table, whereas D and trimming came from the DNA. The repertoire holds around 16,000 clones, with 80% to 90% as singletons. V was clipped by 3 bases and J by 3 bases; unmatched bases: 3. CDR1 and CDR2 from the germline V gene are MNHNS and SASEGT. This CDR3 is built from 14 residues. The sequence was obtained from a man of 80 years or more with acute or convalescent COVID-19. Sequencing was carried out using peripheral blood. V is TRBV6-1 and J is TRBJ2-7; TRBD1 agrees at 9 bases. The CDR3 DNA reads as TGTGCCAGCAGTGAGGGACAGGGCTACTACGAGCAGTACTTC. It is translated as CASSEGQGYYEQYF.